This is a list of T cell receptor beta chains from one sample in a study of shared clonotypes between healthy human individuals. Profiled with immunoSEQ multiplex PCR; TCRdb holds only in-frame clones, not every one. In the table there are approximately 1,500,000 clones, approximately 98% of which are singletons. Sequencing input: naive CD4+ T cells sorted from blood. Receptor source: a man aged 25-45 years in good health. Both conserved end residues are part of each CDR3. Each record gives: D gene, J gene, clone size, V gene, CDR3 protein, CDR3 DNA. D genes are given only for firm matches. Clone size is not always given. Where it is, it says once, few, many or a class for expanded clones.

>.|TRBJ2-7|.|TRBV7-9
CASSPFFSGSYEQYF
TGTGCCAGCAGCCCTTTCTTTTCGGGCTCCTACGAGCAGTACTTC
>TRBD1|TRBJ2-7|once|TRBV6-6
CASSHRDRSPYEQYF
TGTGCCAGCAGCCACCGGGACAGGAGCCCCTACGAGCAGTACTTC
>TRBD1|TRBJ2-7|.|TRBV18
CASSPGWGDRAPYEQYF
TGTGCCAGCTCACCAGGGTGGGGGGACAGGGCTCCCTACGAGCAGTACTTC
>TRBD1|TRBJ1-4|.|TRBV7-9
CASSLGQGNEKLFF
TGTGCCAGCAGCTTGGGACAGGGTAATGAAAAACTGTTTTTT
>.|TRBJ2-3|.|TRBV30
CAWSGGSYTDTQYF
TGTGCCTGGAGTGGTGGCAGTTACACAGATACGCAGTATTTT
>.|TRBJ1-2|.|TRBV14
CASSQDLGPGYGYTF
TGTGCCAGCAGCCAAGATCTAGGGCCAGGGTATGGCTACACCTTC
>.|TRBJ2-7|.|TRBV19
CASSIEGAFSYEQYF
TGTGCCAGTAGTATAGAGGGGGCCTTCTCCTACGAGCAGTACTTC
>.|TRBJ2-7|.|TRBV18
CASSPGLIYEQYF
TGTGCCAGCTCACCAGGACTGATCTACGAGCAGTACTTC
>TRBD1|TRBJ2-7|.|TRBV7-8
CASSFPGQLYEQYF
TGTGCCAGCAGCTTCCCGGGACAGCTCTACGAGCAGTACTTC
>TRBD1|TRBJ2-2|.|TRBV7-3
CASSHKRTGNTGELFF
TGTGCCAGCAGCCACAAACGGACAGGGAACACCGGGGAGCTGTTTTTT
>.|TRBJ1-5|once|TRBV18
CASSPRNDQPQHF
TGTGCCAGCTCACCACGTAACGATCAGCCCCAGCATTTT
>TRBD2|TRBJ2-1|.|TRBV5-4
CASSPGLAGYNEQFF
TGTGCCAGCAGCCCGGGACTAGCGGGCTACAATGAGCAGTTCTTC
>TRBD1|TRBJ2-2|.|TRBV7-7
CASSQTGTGELFF
TGTGCTAGCAGCCAGACAGGGACCGGGGAGCTGTTTTTT
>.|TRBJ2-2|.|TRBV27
CASSSAPNTGELFF
TGTGCCAGCAGTTCGGCCCCGAACACCGGGGAGCTGTTTTTT
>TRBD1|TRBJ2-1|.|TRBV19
CASSKGQGAGEQFF
TGTGCCAGTAGTAAGGGACAGGGGGCGGGAGAGCAGTTCTTC
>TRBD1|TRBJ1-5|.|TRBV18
CASSGQGDSNQPQHF
TGTGCCAGCTCAGGACAGGGGGATAGCAATCAGCCCCAGCATTTT